The source of this TCR beta chain is a study of CD8 T cells in Susac syndrome. Germline V gene data show CDR1 as MNHEY and CDR2 as SVGEGT. The germline V and J ends were trimmed by 2 bases and 1 base, with 8 bases remaining between them. This CDR3 contains 14 residues. Random hexamers were used to reverse transcribe the RNA input (0.5 to 1 ug). Amplification of TCR beta CDR3 by immunoSEQ multiplex PCR spanned 54 Vbeta and 13 Jbeta. Each CDR3 protein gets one entry after TCRdb re-called the immunoSEQ multiplex PCR reads with MiXCR. The table records about 300,000 distinct CDR3 sequences, roughly 85% of them present only once.

The chain is built from TRBV6-2 or TRBV6-3 and TRBJ1-1; D is possibly TRBD1 (5 bases). The source material was CD8+ T cells from PBMCs. This TCR derives from a human donor with multiple sclerosis. CDR3 nucleotides: TGTGCCAGCAGTTACGGGACCCCGAACACTGAAGCTTTCTTT. Its translation: CASSYGTPNTEAFF.